The rows below give T cell receptor beta chains drawn from one sample of a study of radiation and T cells in renal cell carcinoma. TCRdb's copy holds only in-frame clones and misses some; the assay was immunoSEQ multiplex PCR. Found here are 120,000 or so clones, roughly four fifths of them singletons; the top ten hold under 2.5%. The material sequenced was blood, taken from a patient whose treatment included radiotherapy and nephrectomy. The receptors come from a woman aged 55-75 years with renal cell carcinoma. Both conserved end residues are trimmed from each CDR3. Each record gives: CDR3 protein, V gene, clone size. Only some rows state a clone size, as once, few, many or a class for expanded clones.

ASSENRGTGELF TRBV6-1 once
ASRDRDRHPGLAGPSEFGELF TRBV21-1 NA
ASSSGHTRAKNIQY TRBV5-1 NA
ASSLGGRADTQY TRBV7-8 NA
SVGSSTDTQY TRBV29-1 NA
ASSRAPVAESADEQY TRBV5-1 NA
ASSLELGLTEAF TRBV11-1 NA
ASSLGSLRDTEAF TRBV7-2 once
ASSEGHSTYAF TRBV28 few
ASSFRGLAWEQY TRBV5-6 NA
ASSYGTGFYEQY TRBV7-6 NA
ASSRQGQGANEQY TRBV6-5 NA
ASTLDSSSYEQY TRBV6-5 NA
ASSVSASGSTDTQY TRBV9 once
ASSIAAGTGSEAF TRBV19 NA
ASSLARRGLVMFDEQF TRBV7-2 NA
ASSQRGGPDTQY TRBV4-1 NA